Below are 22 T cell receptor beta chains sequenced from a single sample in a study of molecular identifiers for immune sequencing clone quantification. TCRdb re-derived calls from the PCR reads in MiXCR, one entry per CDR3 protein. The sample has some 650,000 distinct CDR3 sequences, 15% to 20% seen once. Sequences were obtained from naive CD8+ T cells from blood, with Jurkat cell RNA spiked in. The subset: FACS-sorted CD8+CD4-CCR7+CD45RA+ naive T cells. The origin of the receptors is a human donor in good health. Some libraries in this study had Jurkat cell RNA spiked in.

This clonotype showed up just a few times. This chain uses TRBV19 with TRBJ2-7, with TRBD2 matching over 8 bases. CDR3 size: 15 residues. Germline values: CDR1 LNHDA, CDR2 SQIVND (reference sequence). Unmatched junction bases numbered 4, after V lost 1 base and J lost 2 bases. The CDR3 DNA reads TGTGCCAGTAGTATAGCGGGGGGGACCCCCTACGAGCAGTACTTC. Translation: CASSIAGGTPYEQYF.

This clonotype was observed at least ten times. The chain links TRBV7-9 to TRBJ2-1; 10 positions match TRBD2. In germline, CDR1 is SEHNR, CDR2 FQNEAQ (reference sequence). This CDR3 region has 15 residues. V trimming: 1 base; J trimming: 10 bases; junction bases outside the gene matches: 7. CDR3 protein: CASSLGASGGLEQFF. The CDR3 DNA reads TGTGCCAGCAGCTTAGGGGCTAGCGGGGGCCTGGAGCAGTTCTTC.

The V and J genes are TRBV4-3 and TRBJ2-7; D is perhaps TRBD1 or TRBD2 (5 bases each). Trimming took 1 base from V and 3 from J, leaving 13 bases between them. The CDR3 has 15 residues. Germline CDR1 reads LGHNA; CDR2 reads YSLEER. The CDR3 spells CASSQGLGPLYEQYF. The CDR3 DNA reads as TGCGCCAGCAGCCAAGGACTGGGACCCCTCTACGAGCAGTACTTC.

This clonotype was detected ten times or more. This chain connects TRBV10-3 to TRBJ2-3; either TRBD1 or TRBD2 may fit D (6 bases each). Trimming stripped 2 bases from V and 3 bases from J, with 9 bases between. CDR3 length: 14 amino acids. Germline V lookup: CDR1 ENHRY, CDR2 SYGVKD. The CDR3 coding sequence is TGTGCCATCAGTGAGAAGGGGGGTACAGATACGCAGTATTTT. This translates into CAISEKGGTDTQYF.

CDR3 in amino acids: CASSIQPGGFYNEQFF. CDR3 sequence (DNA): TGTGCCAGTAGTATACAACCAGGGGGCTTCTACAATGAGCAGTTCTTC. V is TRBV19 and J is TRBJ2-1; 8 nucleotides align to TRBD1. Trimming cost V 2 bases and J 3 bases; bases outside gene matches: 6. The V gene's germline CDR1 is LNHDA and CDR2 SQIVND (reference sequence). CDR3 length equals 16 residues.

This clonotype has only a few counts. The rearrangement links TRBV4-1 to TRBJ2-5, with a weak D call TRBD2 (7 bases). The length of the CDR3 is 12 residues. From germline, CDR1 is MGHRA and CDR2 YSYEKL. With 8 bases removed from V and 6 bases from J, the gap between germline ends came to 13 bases. CDR3 protein: CASEGGEKTQYF. The CDR3 DNA sequence: TGCGCCAGCGAAGGGGGGGAAAAGACCCAGTACTTC.

On this clonotype: Possible read error: a much larger clone is one base away. The rearrangement links TRBV10-2 to TRBJ2-3, with 12 bases lining up with TRBD1. Per the germline V gene, CDR1 is WSHSY and CDR2 is SAAADI. CDR3 length: 18 residues. This CDR3 is CASCESGDRGLSTDTQYF. The DNA of the CDR3 is TGCGCCAGCTGTGAGTCTGGGGACAGGGGGCTCAGCACAGATACGCAGTATTTT.

In this sample, this clonotype turned up many times. The chain is built from TRBV7-8 and TRBJ2-5; 9 nucleotides match TRBD2. The CDR3 is 15 residues long. CDR1 SGHVS and CDR2 FQNEAQ come from the germline V gene. The V gene end was trimmed by 0 bases and the J gene end by 3 bases; junction bases not matched to a gene: 2. In DNA form, the CDR3 reads TGTGCCAGCAGCTTAGCCCGCGGGGGGGAAGAGACCCAGTACTTC. This encodes CASSLARGGEETQYF. Combining the CDR3 with reference TRBV7-8 and TRBJ2-5 gives the whole variable domain GAGVSQSPRYKVAKRGQDVALRCDPISGHVSLFWYQQALGQGPEFLTYFQNEAQLDKSGLPSDRFFAERPEGSVSTLKIQRTQQEDSAVYLCASSLARGGEETQYFGPGTRLLVL.

A few counts support this clonotype. This sequence joins TRBV5-6 and TRBJ1-1; D gene unclear. The length of the CDR3 is 12 residues. The germline V gene encodes CDR1 SGHDT and CDR2 YYEEEE. V lost 1 base, J lost 11 bases, and 12 bases lay in between. Here the CDR3 DNA reads TGTGCCAGCAGCTTGTCCGGATCTGGGGCTTTCTTT. It codes for CASSLSGSGAFF.

At least ten counts were recorded for this clonotype. CDR3 sequence (DNA): TGTGCCAGCAGTTTGGGGAACGGTGGAAACACCATATATTTT. Amino acids: CASSLGNGGNTIYF. This chain uses TRBV12-3 or TRBV12-4 with TRBJ1-3, with D uncertain. CDR3 length: 14 amino acids. V lost 3 bases and J lost 3, with 9 bases in between.

Turning to this clonotype: This could be a read error, since a much larger clone is one nucleotide away. This sequence joins TRBV9 and TRBJ1-3; 9 bases are shared with TRBD1. This CDR3 is built from 15 residues. Germline CDR1 SGDLS, CDR2 YYNGEE. CDR3 DNA sequence: TGTGCCAGCAGCGCAACAGGGGGCGGTGGAAACACCGTATATTTT. It encodes CASSATGGGGNTVYF.

The J gene is TRBJ2-5, the V gene TRBV20-1, with no clear D. CDR1 and CDR2 (germline): DFQATT, SNEGSKA (reference sequence). V dropped 1 base and J dropped 5 bases, with 17 bases sitting between them. The CDR3 totals 15 residues. The CDR3 DNA reads as TGCAGTGCTAGAGCCCCCTTTGAGTTTGCGGAGACCCAGTACTTC. Translated, it gives CSARAPFEFAETQYF.

This clonotype has at least ten counts. The chain recombines TRBV6-1 with TRBJ1-1; 8 positions agree with TRBD1. There are 16 residues in the CDR3. Germline V CDR1 and CDR2: MNHNS, SASEGT. V dropped 2 bases and J dropped 0; count of bases not matched to a gene: 5. For the CDR3, the DNA is TGTGCCAGCAGTGAACCTGGGACAGGAGTGAACACTGAAGCTTTCTTT. Translated, it gives CASSEPGTGVNTEAFF.

This clonotype was counted only a few times. Relative to the germline gene, one junction end is altered; a read error may explain this. V is TRBV4-3 and J is TRBJ2-7; 7 nucleotides agree with TRBD1. The CDR3 sequence is 15 residues long. CDR1 and CDR2 (germline): LGHNA, YSLEER. The CDR3 DNA reads as TGCGCCAGCGGCCAAGACAGGGTAGGGAGCTACGAGCAGTACTTC. Its translation: CASGQDRVGSYEQYF.

This clonotype showed up many times. This chain links TRBV19 with TRBJ1-5; 7 nucleotides agree with TRBD1. CDR1 and CDR2 from the germline V gene are LNHDA and SQIVND (reference sequence). Unmatched junction bases numbered 7, after V lost 3 bases and J lost 5 bases. The CDR3 length is 15 residues. The CDR3 sequence is CASSIGQGGYQPQHF. The CDR3 DNA is TGTGCCAGTAGTATCGGTCAGGGGGGATATCAGCCCCAGCATTTT.

Regarding this clonotype: One base away lies a much larger clone, so this may be a sequencing read error. CDR3 sequence (DNA): TGTGCCTGGAACGCGGGGGGAGAGCGGTTCTTC. This translates into CAWNAGGERFF. The J gene is TRBJ2-1, the V gene TRBV30; 8 positions match TRBD2. The CDR3 sequence is 11 residues long. In germline, CDR1 is GTSNPN, CDR2 SVGIG (reference sequence).

This clonotype has at least ten counts. CDR3 nucleotides: TGTGCCAGCAGCTTCGTGGGTCAGGGCAATCAGCCCCAGCATTTT. Its translation: CASSFVGQGNQPQHF. The chain couples TRBV5-5 to TRBJ1-5, with D unresolved. Per the germline V gene, CDR1 is SGHKS and CDR2 is YYEKEE (reference sequence). This CDR3 spans 15 amino acids. With 2 bases removed from V and 2 bases from J, the gap between germline ends came to 11 bases.

This clonotype was seen repeatedly, ten times or more. The DNA of the CDR3 is TGTGCCAGCAGCGGATCGGAAAACATTCAGTACTTC. The encoded protein is CASSGSENIQYF. The chain is built from TRBV5-6 and TRBJ2-4, with D unclear. The V and J ends lost 4 bases and 5 bases respectively, with 7 bases between them. The CDR3 has 12 residues. CDR1 and CDR2 from the germline V gene are SGHDT and YYEEEE.

This clonotype appeared a few times. The V gene is TRBV19, the J gene TRBJ1-1, with D possibly being TRBD1 (5 bases). The CDR3 has 14 amino acids. The germline gives CDR1 LNHDA, CDR2 SQIVND (reference sequence). V gave up 7 bases and J gave up 2 bases, with 14 bases separating them. The CDR3: CASIAFTGNTEAFF. Written as DNA, the CDR3 is TGTGCCAGTATCGCCTTTACAGGAAACACTGAAGCTTTCTTT.

This clonotype showed up many times. The chain carries TRBV20-1 and TRBJ1-6; TRBD1 might be the D (6 bases). Deletions cut 3 bases from V and 0 bases from J, with 12 bases between. Per germline, CDR1 DFQATT and CDR2 SNEGSKA (reference sequence). The CDR3 covers 16 residues. This CDR3 reads CSASGQTSSYNSPLHF. The CDR3 nucleotides are TGCAGTGCTAGTGGACAGACGAGCTCCTATAATTCACCCCTCCACTTT.

Note on this clonotype: A read error is possible here, since a much larger clone lies one base away. The chain links TRBV5-6 to TRBJ2-3; 8 positions match TRBD1. J lost 1 base, V lost 3 bases, and 4 bases had no gene match. Germline CDR1 and CDR2: SGHDT and YYEEEE. This CDR3 spans 15 amino acids. Here the CDR3 reads CASSSRDRRTDTQYF. CDR3 nucleotide sequence: TGTGCCAGCAGCTCACGGGACAGGCGCACAGATACGCAGTATTTT.

In its sample, this clonotype was seen a few times. This chain's CDR3 is CASSIGIRGKYSNQPQHF. As DNA, the CDR3 is TGTGCCAGTAGTATAGGAATTCGGGGTAAATATAGCAATCAGCCCCAGCATTTT. V usage is TRBV19 and J usage is TRBJ1-5; D remains unclear. Trimming took off 1 base at V and 0 bases at J, with 16 bases between the two ends. The CDR3 has 18 amino acids. Germline CDR1 is LNHDA and CDR2 is SQIVND (reference sequence).